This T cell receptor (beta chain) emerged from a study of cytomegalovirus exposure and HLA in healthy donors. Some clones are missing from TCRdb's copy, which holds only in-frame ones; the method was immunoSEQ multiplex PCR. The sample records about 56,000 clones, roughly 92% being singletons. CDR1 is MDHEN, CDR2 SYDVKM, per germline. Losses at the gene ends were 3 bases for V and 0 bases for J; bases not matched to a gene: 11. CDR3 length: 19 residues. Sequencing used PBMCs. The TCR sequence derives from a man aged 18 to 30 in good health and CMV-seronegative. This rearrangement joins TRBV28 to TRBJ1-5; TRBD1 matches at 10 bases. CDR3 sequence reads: CASSFFGTGDLLSNQPQHF. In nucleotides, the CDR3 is TGTGCCAGCAGTTTCTTCGGGACAGGGGACCTTCTTAGCAATCAGCCCCAGCATTTT. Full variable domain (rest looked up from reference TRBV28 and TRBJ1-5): DVKVTQSSRYLVKRTGEKVFLECVQDMDHENMFWYRQDPGLGLRLIYFSYDVKMKEKGDIPEGYSVSREKKERFSLILESASTNQTSMYLCASSFFGTGDLLSNQPQHFGDGTRLSIL.